This T cell receptor (beta chain) was obtained from a study of blood T cell repertoires in COVID-19. Germline trimming cut 0 bases from V and 5 bases from J; bases unmatched to any gene: 12. Germline V gene sequence: CDR1 SGHDT, CDR2 YYEEEE. CDR3 length: 17 amino acids. Some clones are missing from TCRdb's copy, which holds only in-frame ones; the method was immunoSEQ multiplex PCR. The sample yields 300,000 to 400,000 clones, 70% to 90% seen once. The chain carries TRBV5-6 and TRBJ2-5, with 8 bases identical to TRBD2. This receptor was taken from a woman aged 35 to 49 with acute COVID-19. The sample comprised PBMCs or T cells enriched from blood (not recorded which). CDR3 amino acids: CASSLDRVAGRHETQYF. The CDR3, as DNA: TGTGCCAGCAGCTTGGATAGAGTAGCGGGGAGGCATGAGACCCAGTACTTC.